A single sample gave rise to the 5 T cell receptor beta chains below, sequenced in a study of blood T cell repertoires in COVID-19. Assay: immunoSEQ multiplex PCR; the TCRdb copy retains only in-frame clones and omits some. The data show hundreds of thousands of clones, nearly 90% seen once. The sequencing input was PBMCs or T cells enriched from blood (not recorded which). The receptors were sampled from a woman aged 45-65 years who had been exposed to COVID-19.

The chain joins TRBV25-1 to TRBJ2-5; 9 positions agree with TRBD2. V lost 1 base and J lost 2; bases outside the gene matches: 5. From germline, CDR1 is MGHDK and CDR2 SYGVNS. The CDR3 spans 16 residues. CDR3 region: CASSEWLAGSQETQYF. DNA of the CDR3: TGTGCCAGCAGTGAATGGCTAGCGGGGTCTCAAGAGACCCAGTACTTC.

A few counts support this clone. V and J are TRBV6-1 and TRBJ2-7; D perhaps matches TRBD2 (5 bases). Germline CDR1 and CDR2: MNHNS and SASEGT. This CDR3 contains 14 residues. V lost 2 bases, J lost 3 bases, and 11 bases lay in between. As DNA, the CDR3 is TGTGCCAGCAGTGAAAGCTCGGCGGGCTACGAGCAGTACTTC. As protein: CASSESSAGYEQYF.

This chain joins TRBV20-1 and TRBJ2-3; 8 nucleotides agree with TRBD2. Germline trimming cut 3 bases from V and 2 bases from J; bases unmatched to any gene: 7. The CDR3 consists of 15 residues. Germline loops: CDR1 DFQATT, CDR2 SNEGSKA (reference sequence). CDR3 nucleotides: TGCAGTGCTAGTCCCGTTAGCGGGGTCACAGATACGCAGTATTTT. Encoded protein: CSASPVSGVTDTQYF.

The chain combines TRBV27 with TRBJ2-7, with D possibly being TRBD1 (5 bases). CDR1 is MNHEY, CDR2 SMNVEV, per germline (reference sequence). Trimming left V 5 bases short and J 3 bases short, with 14 bases between. The CDR3 is 14 amino acids. The CDR3 region has the DNA TGTGCCAGCAGTCCCCGACAGAACTTCTACGAGCAGTACTTC. This codes for CASSPRQNFYEQYF.

This clone has only one observation. The chain joins TRBV19 to TRBJ2-1, with D unresolved. CDR1 is LNHDA, CDR2 SQIVND, per germline (reference sequence). V shed 3 bases and J shed 0 bases, with 9 bases lying between them. This CDR3 comprises 15 residues. As DNA, the CDR3 is TGTGCCAGTAGTATCCCAGGCAGCTCCTACAATGAGCAGTTCTTC. It translates to CASSIPGSSYNEQFF.